A selection of T cell receptor beta chains follows, all from one sample in a study of blood T cell repertoires in COVID-19. Profiled with immunoSEQ multiplex PCR; TCRdb holds only in-frame clones, not every one. The data hold fewer than 300,000 clones, with about 82% observed a single time. Sequencing input: peripheral blood. The receptors come from a man between 45 and 60 years old with active or convalescent COVID-19. Each CDR3 is given with its conserved first and last residue. A D gene is named only where the DNA matches it firmly. Clone size is given for some rows only: seen once, a few or many times, or a class if the clone is expanded.

TRBJ2-1 NA NA TRBV2 CASSPFGASAEDEQFF TGTGCCAGCAGTCCCTTTGGGGCTAGCGCGGAGGATGAGCAGTTCTTC
TRBJ2-1 TRBD1 NA TRBV19 CASRDRHNEQFF TGTGCCAGCCGGGACAGGCACAATGAGCAGTTCTTC
TRBJ1-5 NA NA TRBV4-3 CASSQEWGRTASNQPQHF TGCGCCAGCAGCCAAGAATGGGGACGGACAGCTAGTAATCAGCCCCAGCATTTT
TRBJ1-6 TRBD1 NA TRBV30 CAWSLGTANSPLHF TGTGCCTGGAGTCTCGGGACAGCTAATTCACCCCTCCACTTT
TRBJ2-7 NA NA TRBV5-1 CASSLGAGSFYEQYF TGCGCCAGCAGCTTGGGTGCGGGCTCCTTCTACGAGCAGTACTTC
TRBJ1-1 TRBD1 NA TRBV6-5 CASSYTPQGRTEAFF TGTGCCAGCAGTTACACACCACAGGGGCGCACTGAAGCTTTCTTT
TRBJ2-1 NA few TRBV28 CASSFKRGQSNYNEQFF TGTGCCAGCAGTTTCAAAAGGGGCCAGAGTAATTACAATGAGCAGTTCTTC
TRBJ2-7 NA NA TRBV28 CASSLHRDNYEQYF TGTGCCAGCAGCTTACACCGGGACAACTACGAGCAGTACTTC
TRBJ1-1 TRBD1 NA TRBV2 CASSRQGANTEAFF TGTGCCAGTTCTCGACAGGGGGCGAACACTGAAGCTTTCTTT
TRBJ1-3 NA NA TRBV7-9 CASLLGQEGSGNTIYF TGTGCCAGCCTTCTCGGGCAGGAGGGCTCTGGAAACACCATATATTTT
TRBJ1-1 TRBD1 NA TRBV2 CASSGPGTGQAFF TGTGCCAGCAGTGGCCCAGGGACAGGGCAAGCTTTCTTT
TRBJ2-7 NA NA TRBV6-2/TRBV6-3 CASSSPPGTNTYEQYF TGTGCCAGCAGTTCACCCCCCGGGACAAATACCTACGAGCAGTACTTC
TRBJ1-3 NA NA TRBV4-3 CASSQIGGDTGNTIYF TGCGCCAGCAGCCAAATCGGCGGGGATACTGGAAACACCATATATTTT
TRBJ1-1 NA NA TRBV30 CAWSNSRNTEAFF TGTGCCTGGAGCAACAGCCGGAACACTGAAGCTTTCTTT
TRBJ2-5 NA once TRBV5-4 CASSPGSLRGETQYF TGTGCCAGCAGCCCGGGGTCGCTCCGAGGAGAGACCCAGTACTTC
TRBJ2-7 TRBD1 NA TRBV6-6 CASSPAPGTGSSYEQYF TGTGCCAGCAGTCCCGCGCCCGGGACAGGGAGCTCCTACGAGCAGTACTTC
TRBJ1-1 TRBD1 NA TRBV27 CASSSWDRPNTEAFF TGTGCCAGCAGTTCCTGGGACAGACCCAACACTGAAGCTTTCTTT
TRBJ2-4 TRBD1 once TRBV5-4 CASSTGGRLNIQYF TGTGCCAGCAGCACAGGGGGTAGATTAAACATTCAGTACTTC
TRBJ2-5 NA NA TRBV19 CASSVGQQETQYF TGTGCCAGTAGTGTAGGACAGCAAGAGACCCAGTACTTC
TRBJ1-2 TRBD1 NA TRBV19 CASREQGGGSYGYTF TGTGCCAGCCGCGAACAGGGGGGGGGTTCCTATGGCTACACCTTC
TRBJ1-2 NA few TRBV5-4 CASSLVHRGDYGYTF TGTGCCAGCAGCTTGGTACACCGGGGGGACTATGGCTACACCTTC
TRBJ2-1 TRBD2 NA TRBV6-6 CASSLTLAGGYNEQFF TGTGCCAGCAGTTTAACGTTAGCGGGAGGCTACAATGAGCAGTTCTTC
TRBJ2-1 NA NA TRBV24-1 CATSDLLNSAGQFF TGTGCCACCAGTGATTTGCTGAACTCCGCGGGGCAGTTCTTC
TRBJ1-6 TRBD1 NA TRBV6-6 CASSYGTANNSPLHF TGTGCCAGCAGTTACGGGACAGCCAATAATTCACCCCTCCACTTT
TRBJ1-6 TRBD1 NA TRBV7-2 CASSWGQGYNSPLHF TGTGCCAGCAGCTGGGGACAGGGATATAATTCACCCCTCCACTTT
TRBJ2-3 TRBD2 NA TRBV4-2 CASSLGLAGGTSTDTQYF TGTGCCAGCAGCCTGGGACTAGCGGGAGGGACTAGCACAGATACGCAGTATTTT
TRBJ2-1 TRBD2 NA TRBV5-4 CASSEAGTSGRRVFF TGTGCCAGCAGCGAAGCCGGGACTAGCGGGAGGAGAGTGTTCTTC
TRBJ2-5 TRBD2 NA TRBV15 CATSRRSGSKETQYF TGTGCCACCAGCAGACGTAGCGGGAGCAAGGAGACCCAGTACTTC
TRBJ2-7 TRBD2 NA TRBV6-6 CASKPTSAIYEQYF TGTGCCAGCAAACCGACTAGCGCAATCTACGAGCAGTACTTC
TRBJ2-5 NA NA TRBV12-3/TRBV12-4 CASRQGQETQYF TGTGCCAGCAGACAGGGCCAAGAGACCCAGTACTTC
TRBJ1-5 NA once TRBV7-9 CASSSTTIPQHF TGTGCCAGCAGCTCTACGACTATCCCCCAGCATTTT
TRBJ2-5 TRBD2 NA TRBV28 CASRRRLAGGKETQYF TGTGCCAGCAGACGACGACTAGCGGGAGGTAAAGAGACCCAGTACTTC
TRBJ1-1 TRBD1 NA TRBV30 CAWSRQGNTEAFF TGTGCCTGGAGTAGACAGGGGAACACTGAAGCTTTCTTT
TRBJ2-1 TRBD2 NA TRBV7-9 CASSFPGLHYNEQFF TGTGCCAGCAGCTTCCCGGGACTACACTACAATGAGCAGTTCTTC
TRBJ1-2 TRBD1 NA TRBV12-3/TRBV12-4 CASRGGGADGYTF TGTGCCAGCAGAGGAGGGGGCGCGGATGGCTACACCTTC
TRBJ2-1 NA NA TRBV3-1/TRBV3-2 CASSQGVQYRNEQFF TGTGCCAGCAGCCAAGGGGTACAGTATCGCAATGAGCAGTTCTTC
TRBJ2-1 NA NA TRBV14 CASSPQGGADSYNEQFF TGTGCCAGCAGCCCACAGGGGGGGGCTGACTCCTACAATGAGCAGTTCTTC
TRBJ2-2 TRBD1 NA TRBV5-1 CASSERQGAGGELFF TGCGCCAGCAGCGAACGACAGGGGGCCGGCGGGGAGCTGTTTTTT
TRBJ1-5 NA NA TRBV10-3 CATASTVIANQPQHF TGTGCCACCGCGTCGACAGTGATAGCAAATCAGCCCCAGCATTTT
TRBJ2-7 NA once TRBV10-1 CASSERGGSYEQYF TGCGCCAGCAGTGAGAGGGGGGGCTCCTACGAGCAGTACTTC
TRBJ2-7 NA once TRBV28 CASSPSTTPYEQYF TGTGCCAGCAGTCCATCAACAACCCCCTACGAGCAGTACTTC
TRBJ1-1 TRBD1 NA TRBV19 CASSMSGQGKGYTEAFF TGTGCCAGTAGTATGTCTGGACAGGGGAAGGGGTACACTGAAGCTTTCTTT
TRBJ2-1 NA NA TRBV4-1 CASSQVSGPWLNNEQFF TGCGCCAGCAGCCAAGTGTCTGGGCCCTGGCTCAACAATGAGCAGTTCTTC
TRBJ2-1 NA NA TRBV21-1 CASSLLADNEQFF TGTGCCAGCAGTTTACTAGCGGACAATGAGCAGTTCTTC
TRBJ1-1 TRBD1 NA TRBV29-1 CSSSQGAGTEAFF TGCAGCTCCTCCCAGGGGGCCGGCACTGAAGCTTTCTTT
TRBJ2-3 NA NA TRBV28 CASKERRAGWADTQYF TGTGCCAGCAAAGAGAGGAGGGCCGGGTGGGCAGATACGCAGTATTTT
TRBJ2-3 TRBD1 NA TRBV4-1 CASSQEGQVYNTQYF TGCGCCAGCAGCCAAGAAGGACAGGTTTATAATACGCAGTATTTT